This TCR beta chain was identified during a study of blood T cells in healthy people across ages. Next came a second PCR, run for about 6 to 12 cycles, which used a sample-barcoded 5' primer along with a J-beta primer mix. Paired-end reads containing CDR3 totaled no fewer than 2.5 million for each sample. Each CDR3 protein is one row after TCRdb ran MiXCR on the 5' RACE reads. The table records 1.5 million to 2 million distinct CDR3 sequences, about 32% of them present only once. This clonotype was observed a few times. This CDR3 spans 14 amino acids. CDR1 SGHTA and CDR2 FQGTGA come from the germline V gene. V was pared by 5 bases and J by 4 bases, with 12 bases between.

This receptor was identified in a woman aged 25 to 39 in good health. Material for sequencing was blood. This chain joins TRBV7-3 and TRBJ2-1; perhaps TRBD1 as D (6 bases). CDR3 loop: CASSIDDRYNEQFF. The DNA of the CDR3 is TGTGCCAGCAGCATCGATGACAGGTACAATGAGCAGTTCTTC.